This record looks at one T cell receptor (beta chain) sequence and its context. The antigen remains undetermined. The data belong to a study of blood T cells in healthy people across ages. The study's findings and limits: Strong correlation existed between TCR beta diversity and naive T cell percentage. Relative to aged donors, long-lived donors carried more naive CD4+ cells and displayed higher diversity.

PCR was performed a second time for about 7 to 12 cycles using a sample-barcoded 5' primer and a J-beta primer mix. TCRdb independently ran MiXCR on the 5' RACE reads; one entry per CDR3 protein. Of roughly 800,000 distinct CDR3 sequences listed, about 55% are singletons. The sample comprised blood. The sequence derives from a man of 80 years or more in good health.

CDR3 nucleotide sequence: TGTGCCAGCAGTTTCTCCGACAGGGGAGCTAACTATGGCTACACCTTC. Translation: CASSFSDRGANYGYTF. The chain uses TRBV6-5 and TRBJ1-2; 8 bases are a match to TRBD1. The CDR3 is 16 amino acids. Germline CDR1 and CDR2: MNHEY and SVGAGI. With 4 bases clipped from V and 0 bases from J, the junction kept 7 bases outside the gene matches.